The clone carrying this T cell receptor (beta chain) was detected ten times or more. What it binds is not known. This entry comes from a study of T cell repertoires in cytomegalovirus infection. MiXCR, run by TCRdb on the reads, gives a single entry per CDR3 protein. The profile covers hundreds of thousands of distinct CDR3 sequences, with approximately 33% appearing a single time and under 15% taken by the ten largest. The sample was cultured CD8+ T cells from PBMCs, taken from culture after CMV antigen stimulation. This TCR was recovered from a human donor in good health (CMV status not recorded). Some clones in this sample may be carry-over from other donors' samples.

In DNA form, the CDR3 reads TGTGCCAGCAGCTTAGTCCCAGGTGACACCGGGGAGCTGTTTTTT. Translated: CASSLVPGDTGELFF. V is TRBV7-6 and J is TRBJ2-2; D remains ambiguous. With 1 base removed from V and 3 bases from J, the gap between germline ends came to 9 bases. The CDR3 length is 15 residues. The germline CDR1 and CDR2 sequences are SGHVS and FNYEAQ.